The T cell receptor (beta chain) described here comes from a study of neurological immune-mediated disorders. In its sample, this clonotype was seen many times. Unmatched junction bases numbered 9, after V lost 4 bases and J lost 0 bases. The CDR3 covers 16 residues. CDR1 is SGHKS and CDR2 is YYEKEE in the germline V gene (reference sequence). TCRdb re-derived calls from the 5' RACE reads in MiXCR, one entry per CDR3 protein. The sample includes 70,000 to 75,000 distinct CDR3 sequences, approximately 14% of them seen just once. The time point: longitudinal time-point 1 (baseline). The sample taken for sequencing was PBMCs. This chain links TRBV5-5 with TRBJ2-7, with 8 nucleotides matching TRBD2. This TCR derives from a female donor with HTLV-1-associated myelopathy (HAM/TSP). CDR3 residues: CASSRSLAEGSYEQYF. CDR3 nucleotide sequence: TGTGCCAGCAGCCGATCACTAGCGGAGGGCTCCTACGAGCAGTACTTC.